The 5 T cell receptor beta chains below come from one sample, sequenced in a study of T cells after posttransplantation cyclophosphamide. Only in-frame clones appear in the TCRdb table, and some are missing; sequencing was by immunoSEQ multiplex PCR. This table holds 40,000 to 60,000 clones with no singletons; the top ten claim about 2.2%. Sequenced: PBMCs. These receptors were collected from a man aged 40-49 years in good health, CMV-negative, and a related stem cell transplant donor.

In its sample, this clone was seen many times. The chain is built from TRBV2 and TRBJ2-4; no clear D. Trimming took 3 bases from V and 0 from J, leaving 6 bases between them. CDR1 is SNHLY, CDR2 FYNNEI, per germline. There are 14 residues in the CDR3. The CDR3 DNA is TGTGCCAGCAGTGAGAGACTAGCCAAAAACATTCAGTACTTC. Translated: CASSERLAKNIQYF.

This clone occurred many times. V and J are TRBV23-1 and TRBJ2-7, with D possibly matching TRBD2 (6 bases). TRBV23-1 is assigned to the ORF class and has an uncertain function. The CDR3 is made up of 18 amino acids. V lost 0 bases to trimming and J lost 1 base, with 19 bases between them. CDR3 sequence (DNA): TGCGCCAGCAGTCAATCGCGAGGGAGTAGCGGAGCGTCCTACGAGCAGTACTTC. Translation: CASSQSRGSSGASYEQYF.

In its sample, this clone was seen many times. The chain is built from TRBV5-5 and TRBJ1-6, with unresolved D. CDR1 SGHKS and CDR2 YYEKEE come from the germline V gene (reference sequence). V was shortened by 3 bases and J by 9 bases, with 16 bases between the two germline ends. CDR3 length: 15 residues. The DNA of the CDR3 is TGTGCCAGCAGCTGGACTCCTGAGAGTTCTTCACCCCTCCACTTT. This sequence encodes CASSWTPESSSPLHF.

At least ten counts were recorded for this clone. The chain recombines TRBV5-5 with TRBJ2-5; TRBD2 matches at 16 bases. This CDR3 region has 16 residues. V shed 2 bases and J 5 bases; nucleotides not matched to a gene: 3. Germline V gene sequence: CDR1 SGHKS, CDR2 YYEKEE (reference sequence). CDR3 in DNA: TGTGCCAGCAGCTTAGGGACTAGCGGGAGGGTTGAGACCCAGTACTTC. Protein: CASSLGTSGRVETQYF.

This clone showed up many times. The rearrangement links TRBV15 to TRBJ2-1; 9 positions match TRBD2. Per germline, CDR1 LNHNV and CDR2 YYDKDF (reference sequence). V shed 0 bases, J shed 7 bases, and the junction held 13 bases outside the gene matches. CDR3 length: 18 amino acids. The CDR3 loop reads CATSRDIISSGRLNEQFF. The CDR3 bases are TGTGCCACCAGCAGAGATATCATATCGAGCGGGAGGCTAAATGAGCAGTTCTTC.